This T cell receptor (beta chain) was sequenced in a study of graft-versus-host responses after intestinal transplantation. Assay: immunoSEQ multiplex PCR; the TCRdb copy retains only in-frame clones and omits some. The sample lists 21,000 or so clones; roughly 89% were seen once. This CDR3 has 17 residues. Germline trimming cut 2 bases from V and 0 bases from J; bases unmatched to any gene: 5. Germline-derived CDR1 and CDR2 are SGHVS and FNYEAQ. The sample was PBMCs, taken more than 62 days after intestinal transplantation. The rearrangement uses TRBV7-6 and TRBJ1-3; 9 nucleotides align to TRBD1. The TCR was taken from a human patient who received an intestinal transplant, so some T cells may come from the graft donor. CDR3: CASSLRGTGFSGNTIYF. The CDR3 DNA reads TGTGCCAGCAGCTTAAGGGGGACAGGGTTCTCTGGAAACACCATATATTTT.